This entry describes one T cell receptor beta chain. Trimming cost V 5 bases and J 0 bases, with 14 bases left between them. This CDR3 has 16 residues. Germline V gives CDR1 SGHTA, CDR2 FQGTGA. These data are taken from a study of blood T cell repertoires in COVID-19. For the study at large: COVID-19 samples from acute and convalescent phases originated in the United States, Italy and Spain. The analysed material was cDNA or gDNA that came from T cells, B-cell-depleted T cells, or PBMCs.

Original handling: Estimates of nucleated cell counts were drawn from the amplification of reference gene primers. The data were produced by immunoSEQ multiplex PCR, yet TCRdb's version contains in-frame clones alone and is incomplete. V, J and clone size are those of that table, while D and trimming were read from the DNA. The sample has approximately 150,000 clones; 87% are singletons. Input material: peripheral blood. This receptor was taken from a woman aged 45-65 years with acute or convalescent COVID-19. The gene calls are TRBV7-3 and TRBJ2-1, with a weak D call TRBD2 (6 bases). DNA of the CDR3: TGTGCCAGCAGCGTCTATCGGGGGAGCTCCTACAATGAGCAGTTCTTC. This sequence encodes CASSVYRGSSYNEQFF. Based on the CDR3 plus reference TRBV7-3 and TRBJ2-1, the full variable domain is GAGVSQTPSNKVTEKGKYVELRCDPISGHTALYWYRQSLGQGPEFLIYFQGTGAADDSGLPNDRFFAVRPEGSVSTLKIQRTERGDSAVYLCASSVYRGSSYNEQFFGPGTRLTVL.